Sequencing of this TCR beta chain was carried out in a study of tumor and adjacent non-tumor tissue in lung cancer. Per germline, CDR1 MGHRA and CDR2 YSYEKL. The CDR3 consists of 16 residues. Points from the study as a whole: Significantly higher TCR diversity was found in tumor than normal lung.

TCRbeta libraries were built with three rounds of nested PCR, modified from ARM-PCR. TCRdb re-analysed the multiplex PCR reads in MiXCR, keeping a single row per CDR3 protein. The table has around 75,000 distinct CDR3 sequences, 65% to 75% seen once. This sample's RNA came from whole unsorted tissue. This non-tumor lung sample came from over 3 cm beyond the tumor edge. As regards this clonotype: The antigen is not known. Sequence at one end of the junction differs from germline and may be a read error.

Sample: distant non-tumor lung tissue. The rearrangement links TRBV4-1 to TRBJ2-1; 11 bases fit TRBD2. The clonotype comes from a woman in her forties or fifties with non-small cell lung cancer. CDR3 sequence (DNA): TGCGCCACCAGCCTCCTGACTAGCGGGATCCACAATGAACAGTTCTTC. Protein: CATSLLTSGIHNEQFF.